This is a list of T cell receptor beta chains from one sample in a study of identical twins. TCRdb re-derived calls from the 5' RACE reads in MiXCR, one entry per CDR3 protein. The profile covers about 520,000 distinct CDR3 sequences, with roughly a fifth appearing a single time and roughly 0.9% taken by the ten largest. This sample was also put to use in a study of T cells expressing NK-cell markers.

Sequences were obtained from CD4+ T cells sorted from blood. These receptors were obtained from a woman aged 18-29 years in good health. Both conserved end residues are part of each CDR3. Fields, in order: V gene, J gene, clone size, D gene, CDR3 DNA, CDR3 protein. A D gene is named only where the DNA matches it firmly. Size values are once, few and many counts, or a class for expanded clones, and some rows have none.

TRBV10-1	TRBJ2-2	few	TRBD2	TGCGCCAGCAACCGACTAGCGGGGGGGCCGAACACCGGGGAGCTGTTTTTT	CASNRLAGGPNTGELFF
TRBV7-8	TRBJ2-3	-	TRBD2	TGTGCCAGCAGCTCATATAGACTAGCGGGAGCAGATACGCAGTATTTT	CASSSYRLAGADTQYF
TRBV5-1	TRBJ1-1	few	-	TGCGCCAGCAGCTTCGGGGGCATAAACACTGAAGCTTTCTTT	CASSFGGINTEAFF
TRBV2	TRBJ1-1	-	TRBD1	TGTGCCAGCAGGGTAGACAGGGCTGAAGCTTTCTTT	CASRVDRAEAFF
TRBV6-5	TRBJ2-3	-	TRBD1	TGTGCCAGCAGTTATGGGACAGGGGATATGTTCGGCACAGATACGCAGTATTTT	CASSYGTGDMFGTDTQYF
TRBV12-3/TRBV12-4	TRBJ2-5	-	TRBD1	TGTGCCACTCGACAGGGATCCCAAGAGACCCAGTACTTC	CATRQGSQETQYF
TRBV7-9	TRBJ1-6	-	-	TGTGCCAGCATGGGAGATAATTCACCCCTCCACTTT	CASMGDNSPLHF
TRBV5-1	TRBJ2-3	-	-	TGCGCCAGCAGTTCTCAGGTAACCAGCGCAGATACGCAGTATTTT	CASSSQVTSADTQYF
TRBV20-1	TRBJ2-3	-	-	TGCAGTGCTAGAGATCTACTCTTACCAGCGGGCACAGATACGCAGTATTTT	CSARDLLLPAGTDTQYF
TRBV9	TRBJ2-1	few	-	TGTGCCAGCAGCGTAGGGATCGATGAGCAGTTCTTC	CASSVGIDEQFF
TRBV20-1	TRBJ2-1	many	TRBD2	TGCAGTGCCCTCCGGACTAGCGGCCCCAATGAGCAGTTCTTC	CSALRTSGPNEQFF
TRBV9	TRBJ1-2	few	TRBD1	TGTGCCAGCAGCGTTACAGGGGGCGACTATGGCTACACCTTC	CASSVTGGDYGYTF
TRBV7-9	TRBJ2-7	once	TRBD2	TGTGCCACCAAGAGAGGGCCCTCCGGCCGGGAGGAGCACGAGCAGTACTTC	CATKRGPSGREEHEQYF
TRBV5-6	TRBJ1-1	-	-	TGTGCCAGCAGCTTGATCAGTCGGGGCACTGAAGCTTTCTTT	CASSLISRGTEAFF
TRBV2	TRBJ1-1	few	-	TGTGCCAGCAGTGAAAACGAAGGGAAGGAAGCTTTCTTT	CASSENEGKEAFF
TRBV6-5	TRBJ2-5	few	-	TGTGCCAGCAGTTACCTCTTACAGGGACAAGTGGAGACCCAGTACTTC	CASSYLLQGQVETQYF
TRBV20-1	TRBJ1-1	-	TRBD1	TGCAGTGCTAGAGTAGGGGGCGGGTTGGAAGCTTTCTTT	CSARVGGGLEAFF
TRBV20-1	TRBJ1-2	-	-	TGCAGTGCTGTTAAAGGGCGAAAAACAGGCTACACCTTC	CSAVKGRKTGYTF